Following are 2 T cell receptor beta chains from one sample sequenced in a study of CD8 T cell repertoires and HIV-1 epitope variants. Their target antigens are unknown. TCRdb's table, derived via immunoSEQ multiplex PCR, lists solely in-frame clones and lacks some. The sample records 6,000 to 7,000 clones, around 64% being singletons. The sample taken for sequencing was cultured CD8+ T cells derived from PBMCs. The receptors shown here come from a male donor with HIV.

The chain is built from TRBV6-5 and TRBJ2-3; perhaps TRBD2 as D (5 bases). The V and J ends lost 4 bases and 6 bases respectively, with 20 bases between them. Germline assignment: CDR1 MNHEY and CDR2 SVGAGI. This CDR3 spans 16 amino acids. The chain's CDR3 is CASSSWTALVEDTQYF. The CDR3 DNA is TGTGCCAGCAGTTCCTGGACTGCCCTTGTGGAGGATACGCAGTATTTT.

The rearrangement links TRBV2 to TRBJ2-1; D is ambiguous. Germline V gene lookup returns CDR1 SNHLY and CDR2 FYNNEI. The CDR3 totals 12 residues. Trimming pared 5 bases from V and 4 bases from J, leaving 6 bases between. In DNA form, the CDR3 reads TGTGCCAGCAGTAAAGGTTACAATGAGCAGTTCTTC. Protein product: CASSKGYNEQFF.